This is a list of T cell receptor beta chains from one sample in a study of T cell responses to AZD1222 COVID-19 vaccine. Using immunoSEQ multiplex PCR, the repertoire was profiled, and TCRdb retains in-frame clones only, with some absent. The sample includes fewer than 150,000 clones, more than 70% of them seen just once. This sample comprised peripheral blood, obtained 28 days after the second AZD1222 dose. All receptors derive from an adult who received the AZD1222 COVID-19 vaccine. Each CDR3 is given with its conserved first and last residue. A D gene is named only where the DNA matches it firmly. Rows may omit the clone size; those that give it use once, few, many or a size class.

v_gene	d_gene	j_gene	abundance	CDR3nt	CDR3aa
TRBV5-4	TRBD2	TRBJ2-5	-	TGTGCCAGCAGCTCCACTAGCGGGATGCGGGAGACCCAGTACTTC	CASSSTSGMRETQYF
TRBV28	-	TRBJ1-4	-	TGTGCCAGCAGCTGGAGGGGGGCAACTAATGAAAAACTGTTTTTT	CASSWRGATNEKLFF
TRBV14	TRBD2	TRBJ2-2	-	TGTGCCAGCAGCCAACCGGGAGGGCCGGCCGGGGAGCTGTTTTTT	CASSQPGGPAGELFF
TRBV5-1	-	TRBJ1-2	-	TGCGCCAGCAGCGAGGAGGGGGTATATGGCTACACCTTC	CASSEEGVYGYTF
TRBV12-3/TRBV12-4	-	TRBJ2-1	-	TGTGCCAGCAGTCCACATAGGGAGCAGTTCTTC	CASSPHREQFF
TRBV27	-	TRBJ1-2	-	TGTGCCAGCAGTTTCGGAGAGGGCGTCGGTGGCTACACCTTC	CASSFGEGVGGYTF
TRBV11-2	TRBD1	TRBJ1-2	-	TGTGCCAGCAGCTTAGGGGCAGGGGGTGAAAACTATGGCTACACCTTC	CASSLGAGGENYGYTF
TRBV6-1	TRBD2	TRBJ2-1	-	TGTGCCAGCAGTGAAACTAGCGGGGGGCCCCACAATGAGCAGTTCTTC	CASSETSGGPHNEQFF
TRBV10-3	-	TRBJ2-2	-	TGTGCCATCAGTGAGAGGACGCCGAACACCGGGGAGCTGTTTTTT	CAISERTPNTGELFF
TRBV7-6	TRBD2	TRBJ2-5	-	TGTGCCAGCAGCCCCCCCGACTGGCGGGCTAGCGGGGTTCAAGAGACCCAGTACTTC	CASSPPDWRASGVQETQYF
TRBV3-1/TRBV3-2	-	TRBJ1-6	-	TGTGCCACCCCGCAGGGACGTCCAAATTCACCCCTCCACTTT	CATPQGRPNSPLHF
TRBV5-4	TRBD2	TRBJ2-5	-	TGTGCCAGCAGCTTGAATAGCGGGAGGGCCGGGGGGAAGACCCAGTACTTC	CASSLNSGRAGGKTQYF
TRBV6-5	-	TRBJ2-7	-	TGTGCCAGCAGTTACACTACAGGGAGTTCCTACGAGCAGTACTTC	CASSYTTGSSYEQYF
TRBV30	-	TRBJ1-4	-	TGTGCCTCAAAGGCGGGACCCGCAGAAAAACTGTTTTTT	CASKAGPAEKLFF
TRBV3-1/TRBV3-2	-	TRBJ1-1	-	TGTGCCAGCAGCCACCTGACAGTGAACACTGAAGCTTTCTTT	CASSHLTVNTEAFF
TRBV5-1	-	TRBJ1-4	-	TGCGCCAGCAGCTTGCAACAAGCAACTAATGAAAAACTGTTTTTT	CASSLQQATNEKLFF
TRBV25-1	TRBD1	TRBJ1-2	-	TGTGCCAGCAGTGAAGGAGGGACAGGGAATTATGGCTACACCTTC	CASSEGGTGNYGYTF
TRBV7-3	-	TRBJ2-7	once	TGTGCCAGCAGCGACCTCTTTGGCCTTTCCTACGAGCAGTACTTC	CASSDLFGLSYEQYF
TRBV24-1	TRBD1	TRBJ2-7	-	TGTGCCACCAGCCGGACAGGGGACGGGTACGAGCAGTACTTC	CATSRTGDGYEQYF
TRBV7-6	TRBD2	TRBJ2-7	-	TGTGCCAGCAGCTTAGGTGTGGCTAGCGGGGGGGCCGAGGCCTACGAGCAGTACTTC	CASSLGVASGGAEAYEQYF
TRBV6-4	-	TRBJ1-2	-	TGTGCCAGCAGTGAACGCCTCCTGGGCGTGGGTGGCTACACCTTC	CASSERLLGVGGYTF
TRBV5-1	-	TRBJ2-1	-	TGCGCCAGCAGCTTAGCGCGTAGCTCCTACAATGAGCAGTTCTTC	CASSLARSSYNEQFF
TRBV7-9	TRBD1	TRBJ1-1	-	TGTGCCAGCAGCTCCATCCAGGGGGGGAACACTGAAGCTTTCTTT	CASSSIQGGNTEAFF
TRBV24-1	-	TRBJ1-5	-	TGTGCCACCAGTGACCCGACGTCTCCTCAGCCCCAGCATTTT	CATSDPTSPQPQHF
TRBV18	TRBD1	TRBJ1-4	-	TGTGCCAGCTCACCAACAGGGGGTGAAAAACTGTTTTTT	CASSPTGGEKLFF
TRBV6-5	-	TRBJ1-2	-	TGTGCCAGCGGAGACGGGGGACTGAGTAACTATGGCTACACCTTC	CASGDGGLSNYGYTF
TRBV28	-	TRBJ1-5	-	TGTGCCAGCAGTACCTTTCAGATGACAGCGAACAATCAGCCCCAGCATTTT	CASSTFQMTANNQPQHF
TRBV2	-	TRBJ1-3	-	TGTGCCAGCAGTCAGCTGAGTAGGGCGGGAAACACCATATATTTT	CASSQLSRAGNTIYF
TRBV19	TRBD1	TRBJ1-2	-	TGTGCCAGTAGGAGGACAGGCTATGGCTACACCTTC	CASRRTGYGYTF
TRBV12-3/TRBV12-4	-	TRBJ1-2	once	TGTGCCAGCAGTTTTTGGAGCGGCTATGGCTACACCTTC	CASSFWSGYGYTF
TRBV27	TRBD1	TRBJ1-1	-	TGTGCCAGCAGTTTCACAGGGGTTGCCACTGAAGCTTTCTTT	CASSFTGVATEAFF
TRBV20-1	-	TRBJ2-5	-	TGCAGTGCTAGAGATCAAGAGACCCAGTACTTC	CSARDQETQYF
TRBV4-1	TRBD1	TRBJ1-4	-	TGCGCCAGCAGCCAAGCAGGGGGCCTTGGAAAACTGTTTTTT	CASSQAGGLGKLFF
TRBV11-1	-	TRBJ1-2	-	TGTGCCAGCAGCGGCCAGAGCTATGGCTACACCTTC	CASSGQSYGYTF
TRBV19	-	TRBJ1-1	-	TGTGCCAGTAGTATAGATCACACTGAAGCTTTCTTT	CASSIDHTEAFF
TRBV4-2	-	TRBJ2-3	-	TGTGCCAGCAGCCAAGAACAGGGTGTTGTCACAGATACGCAGTATTTT	CASSQEQGVVTDTQYF
TRBV28	-	TRBJ2-1	-	TGTGCCAGCAGTATTCCTTTGACTAGTTCCAATGAGCAGTTCTTC	CASSIPLTSSNEQFF
TRBV4-1	-	TRBJ1-2	-	TGCGCCAGCAGCCAACCGGCTAACTATGGCTACACCTTC	CASSQPANYGYTF
TRBV10-3	-	TRBJ2-2	once	TGTGCCATCAGGGGCACCGAAGCGAACACCGGGGAGCTGTTTTTT	CAIRGTEANTGELFF
TRBV10-3	-	TRBJ1-5	once	TGTGCCATCAGTCTGGGGGGTTCGTATAGCAATCAGCCCCAGCATTTT	CAISLGGSYSNQPQHF
TRBV29-1	-	TRBJ1-2	-	TGCAGCGTTCCAATGAGGGGCAGCTATGGCTACACCTTC	CSVPMRGSYGYTF
TRBV30	TRBD2	TRBJ2-7	-	TGTGCCTGGAGGCTAGCGGGGGGGACCGAGCAGTACTTC	CAWRLAGGTEQYF
TRBV7-2	TRBD2	TRBJ2-5	few	TGTGCCAGCAGCACCGGACTAGCGGGGGCCCTCGGGACCCAGTACTTC	CASSTGLAGALGTQYF
TRBV28	-	TRBJ1-5	-	TGTGCCAGCAGGGGGAATCAGCCCCAGCATTTT	CASRGNQPQHF
TRBV19	TRBD1	TRBJ1-5	once	TGTGCCAGTAGTATGGGGACAGGGGGCTGGATTAGCAATCAGCCCCAGCATTTT	CASSMGTGGWISNQPQHF